This TCR beta chain was sequenced in a study of blood T cell repertoires in COVID-19. For the study at large: Samples came from the United States, Italy and Spain, spanning acute and convalescent COVID-19. Sample material is recorded as cDNA or gDNA derived from T cells, B-cell-depleted T cells, or PBMCs.

Recruitment covered about 25 US areas and drew participants whose ages spanned roughly 18 to 100 years. The study assigned cohorts using participant-reported clinical history. Data came from immunoSEQ multiplex PCR; TCRdb stores just in-frame clones and leaves some out. This sample has about 300,000 clones; approximately 86% occur once, and the top ten carry approximately 2.6%. CDR1 MGHDK and CDR2 SYGVNS come from the germline V gene. V lost 7 bases to trimming and J lost 1 base, with 16 bases between them. This CDR3 is built from 15 residues. V and J are TRBV25-1 and TRBJ1-1; D is unresolved. The sequencing sample was made of PBMCs or T cells enriched from blood (not recorded which). This TCR derives from a woman in her late teens or twenties who had recovered from COVID-19. In DNA, the CDR3 is TGTGCCAGCAAAAAAGGTAGCGTATCGAACACTGAAGCTTTCTTT. Translating it yields CASKKGSVSNTEAFF.